Each of the 10 T cell receptor delta chains below was sequenced from the same sample in a study of DNA immune sequencing with unique molecular identifiers. Primers for all 8 TRDV and 4 TRDJ genes amplified genomic DNA in 32-plex. A 12-nucleotide UMI was added during 2 to 4 barcoding PCR cycles before adapter PCR. TCRdb re-called the multiplex PCR reads with CATT. The sample has under 3,000 delta-chain clones; under 8.5% are singletons. The specimen sequenced was gamma-delta T cells enriched from blood buffy coat, or unenriched PBMCs (not recorded which). The receptors here all came from a human donor in good health.

Of note for this clone: TCRdb attributes to this sequence the protein of a much larger clone, which differs from the DNA translation at residue 15; a read error is likely, and the protein displayed is translated from the DNA. The chain carries TRDV2 and TRDJ2, with 13 bases fitting TRDD3. Germline-derived CDR1 and CDR2 are GEAIGNYY and EKD. The CDR3 runs to 19 residues. This chain's CDR3 is CACDQLGGTGGYATTQLFF. In DNA form, the CDR3 reads TGTGCCTGTGATCAACTTGGCGGTACTGGGGGATACGCGACAACACAACTCTTCTTT.

This clone was counted between two and nine times. This likely reflects a read error, since a far larger clone is one base away. In the same sample, other DNA sequences code for this CDR3. The rearrangement joins TRDV2 to TRDJ1; TRDD3 matches 11 bases. Trimming took 4 bases from V and 3 from J; bases not matched to a gene: 6. This CDR3 is built from 15 residues. Germline V gives CDR1 GEAIGNYY, CDR2 EKD. CDR3 residues: CACDPLGDKSDKLIF. The CDR3 nucleotides are TGTGCCTGTGATCCACTGGGGGATAAATCCGATAAACTCATCTTT.

A few counts support this clone. This same CDR3 is encoded by further DNA sequences in the sample. The rearrangement links TRDV2 to TRDJ1; a weak D match, TRDD3 (6 bases). The CDR3 is made up of 18 amino acids. V was pared by 4 bases and J by 3 bases, with 26 bases between. Germline CDR1 reads GEAIGNYY; CDR2 reads EKD. CDR3 bases: TGTGCCTGTGAGACCTTGGGGGTACCTGATAAAACGTCCGATAAACTCATCTTT. It translates to CACETLGVPDKTSDKLIF.

This clone was picked up many times. The chain recombines TRDV3 with TRDJ1; 9 bases fit TRDD2. Germline CDR1 TVYSNPD, CDR2 GDNSRS (reference sequence). CDR3 size: 18 residues. J was trimmed by 0 bases and V by 3 bases; bases with no gene match: 17. CDR3 region: CAFRILPTVLGDTDKLIF. The CDR3 DNA sequence: TGTGCCTTCCGCATCCTTCCTACGGTGCTGGGGGACACCGATAAACTCATCTTT.

The J gene corresponds to TRDJ4; a V gene call is absent; TRDD3 is the table's D call, not checked against the DNA. CDR3 length equals 17 residues. The CDR3 nucleotides are TGTGCTCTTGGGGAAGGGTGGGGATACGCTAGCGCCAGACCCCTGATCTTT. Protein product: CALGEGWGYASARPLIF.

In its sample, this clone ranks as medium-sized. The gene calls are TRDV2 and TRDJ1, with 13 bases matching TRDD3. Germline CDR1 and CDR2: GEAIGNYY and EKD. Trimming cost V 3 bases and J 3 bases; bases outside gene matches: 12. The CDR3 loop spans 18 amino acids. The DNA for the CDR3 is TGTGCCTGTGACGTTTTACTGGGGGATACGCAACACTCCGATAAACTCATCTTT. Encoded protein: CACDVLLGDTQHSDKLIF.

To note about this clone: A far larger clone is just one base off, so this is likely a read error. The chain employs TRDV2 and TRDJ1; 9 positions match TRDD3. Germline lookup yields CDR1 GEAIGNYY and CDR2 EKD. CDR3 size: 19 residues. The CDR3 coding sequence is TGTGCCTGTGACACCTTGTCTTTACTGGGGGAAGAGTACACCGATAGACTCATCTTT. This encodes CACDTLSLLGEEYTDRLIF.

By sample fraction, this clone is medium-sized. CDR3 nucleotides: TGTGCCTGTGACACTCGGTACTGGGGGAGACACACCAAACTCATCTTT. Translating it yields CACDTRYWGRHTKLIF. The chain is built from TRDV2 and TRDJ1; 9 bases line up with TRDD3. The CDR3 loop spans 16 amino acids. Looked up from germline, CDR1 is GEAIGNYY and CDR2 is EKD. V was pared by 1 base and J by 8 bases, with 13 bases of the junction left unmatched.

As concerns this clone: TCRdb records a much larger clone's protein for this DNA, with a difference at residue 9 that likely arises from a read error; the protein given is the translation of the DNA. V gene TRDV2 combines with J gene TRDJ1; 7 nucleotides align to TRDD3. The trim removed 0 bases at V and 6 bases at J, leaving 21 bases unmatched. CDR1 GEAIGNYY and CDR2 EKD come from the germline V gene. The CDR3 runs to 19 residues. The CDR3 DNA reads as TGTGCCTGTGACACCCTTGTAGTGTGGGATACTGACCCCGGGAATAAACTCATCTTT. As protein: CACDTLVVWDTDPGNKLIF.

This rearrangement joins TRAV29/DV5 to TRDJ1, with D perhaps matching TRDD3 (6 bases). TCRdb gives no J gene; it was assigned here by matching the DNA to germline. The CDR3 sequence is 16 residues long. Deletions cut 5 bases from V and 0 bases from J, with 20 bases between. Germline V lookup: CDR1 NSMFDY, CDR2 ISSIKDK. CDR3 sequence reads: CAAKLPGGAYTDKLIF. Written as DNA, the CDR3 is TGTGCAGCCAAACTACCGGGGGGAGCGTACACCGATAAACTCATCTTT.